The 20 T cell receptor beta chains given below trace back to one sample, sequenced in a study of human versus mouse CDR3 diversity and MHC coevolution. The data were produced by immunoSEQ multiplex PCR, yet TCRdb's version contains in-frame clones alone and is incomplete. The data contain some 60,000 clones, roughly 93% of them singletons. Sequenced material: naive CD4+ T cells from blood. Documented subset: CD45RO-negative CD62L-positive naive CD4 T cells. The source of these receptors is a person aged 60 to 70 in good health.

The chain is built from TRBV5-6 and TRBJ1-4; weak D call: TRBD1 (5 bases). The CDR3 is 16 residues long. Germline CDR1 and CDR2: SGHDT and YYEEEE. The V and J ends lost 4 bases and 5 bases respectively, with 18 bases between them. CDR3 coding DNA: TGTGCCAGCAGCGGCCTCGGGGGAGGACGCAATGAAAAACTGTTTTTT. Translating gives CASSGLGGGRNEKLFF.

The V and J genes are TRBV6-1 and TRBJ1-5; a weak D match, TRBD1 (5 bases). V dropped 2 bases and J dropped 6 bases, with 26 bases sitting between them. Germline V gene lookup returns CDR1 MNHNS and CDR2 SASEGT. The CDR3 length is 19 residues. DNA of the CDR3: TGTGCCAGCAGTGAAAGTGGAAGGTTTGTGGGGGGTCGCGGTCAGCCCCAGCATTTT. This gives the protein CASSESGRFVGGRGQPQHF.

CDR3 in DNA: TGTGCCTGGAGCCCCTTAGACAGGGTAGATCAGCCCCAGCATTTT. Translation gives CAWSPLDRVDQPQHF. The chain joins TRBV30 to TRBJ1-5, with 7 bases lining up with TRBD1. This CDR3 contains 15 residues. CDR1 and CDR2 from the germline V gene are GTSNPN and SVGIG (reference sequence). V gave up 3 bases and J gave up 5 bases; unmatched junction bases: 10.

V is TRBV5-1 and J is TRBJ2-1; a possible D gene is TRBD1 (6 bases). Trimming pared 0 bases from V and 6 bases from J, leaving 25 bases between. The CDR3 extends over 19 amino acids. CDR1 and CDR2 (germline): SGHRS, YFSETQ. The CDR3 coding sequence is TGCGCCAGCAGCTTGGGAAAAGAGGGGGAACAGGGCGTTGGCAATGAGCAGTTCTTC. Translating it yields CASSLGKEGEQGVGNEQFF.

The chain couples TRBV19 to TRBJ2-7; 7 bases are a match to TRBD2. This CDR3 region has 12 residues. The ends lost 3 bases at V and 7 bases at J; junction bases unmatched: 3. The germline gives CDR1 LNHDA, CDR2 SQIVND (reference sequence). The CDR3 DNA reads as TGTGCCAGTAGTATCGCAGCGGGAGAGCAGTACTTC. Its translation: CASSIAAGEQYF.

The V call is TRBV19, the J call TRBJ2-5, with 8 bases fitting TRBD2. The germline CDR1 and CDR2 sequences are LNHDA and SQIVND (reference sequence). V lost 5 bases and J lost 1; bases outside the gene matches: 6. CDR3 length equals 15 residues. The DNA of the CDR3 is TGTGCCAGTAGTTCGCTAGCGGGTTTCCAAGAGACCCAGTACTTC. This sequence encodes CASSSLAGFQETQYF.

The gene calls are TRBV10-3 and TRBJ2-7, with 8 bases lining up with TRBD1. There are 14 residues in the CDR3. Germline V CDR1 and CDR2: ENHRY, SYGVKD. After removal of 2 bases from V and 5 bases from J, the junction contained 5 bases not matched to a gene. The CDR3 DNA sequence: TGTGCCATCAGTGAGGGCAGGGGGCACGACGAGCAGTACTTC. Protein: CAISEGRGHDEQYF.

The V and J genes are TRBV27 and TRBJ2-5; D is unclear. The DNA end lines up better with TRBJ2-7; the J call may be wrong. Germline V gene sequence: CDR1 MNHEY, CDR2 SMNVEV (reference sequence). The CDR3 loop spans 15 amino acids. This chain's CDR3 is CASSLEYNGAYEQYF. The CDR3, as DNA: TGTGCCAGCAGTTTAGAGTATAACGGTGCCTACGAGCAGTACTTC.

The chain joins TRBV29-1 to TRBJ2-1, with TRBD1 as a possible D gene (5 bases). V lost 5 bases and J lost 4, with 12 bases in between. CDR3 size: 13 residues. From germline, CDR1 is SQVTM and CDR2 ANQGSEA. As DNA, the CDR3 is TGCAGCGTTCATTTTGACAGTTACAATGAGCAGTTCTTC. Translating it yields CSVHFDSYNEQFF.

The chain has TRBV18 and TRBJ2-5; D gene ambiguous. The V and J ends lost 2 bases and 1 base respectively, with 8 bases between them. CDR3 length: 14 residues. Per germline, CDR1 KGHSH and CDR2 LQKENI. CDR3 sequence (DNA): TGTGCCAGCTCACCAGCACAGATCCAAGAGACCCAGTACTTC. It is translated as CASSPAQIQETQYF.

The chain employs TRBV5-4 and TRBJ2-5; 9 bases agree with TRBD1. V gave up 3 bases and J gave up 4 bases; unmatched junction bases: 4. CDR1 is SGHNT, CDR2 YYREEE, per germline (reference sequence). The CDR3 consists of 14 residues. The CDR3 DNA is TGTGCCAGCAGCTCCATGACAGGGGGAGAGACCCAGTACTTC. Translation: CASSSMTGGETQYF.

The CDR3 reads CASRGLAGYLTDTQYF. CDR3 coding DNA: TGTGCCAGCAGGGGCCTAGCGGGTTATCTCACAGATACGCAGTATTTT. V is TRBV2 and J is TRBJ2-3; 8 nucleotides align to TRBD2. The germline V gene has CDR1 SNHLY and CDR2 FYNNEI. The CDR3 totals 16 residues. V lost 6 bases and J lost 2; bases outside the gene matches: 10.

The chain couples TRBV6-6 to TRBJ1-2; D may be TRBD1 (6 bases). Germline-derived CDR1 and CDR2 are MNHNY and SVGAGI (reference sequence). V was clipped by 5 bases and J by 8 bases, with 15 bases between them. The CDR3 runs 13 residues. The CDR3 DNA follows: TGTGCCAGCAGTCAAGGGGGGGCTCGAGGCTACACCTTC. Protein sequence: CASSQGGARGYTF.

The chain is built from TRBV6-1 and TRBJ1-4, with D perhaps TRBD1 (5 bases). The CDR3 runs 16 residues. V lost 2 bases and J lost 5, with 15 bases in between. From germline, CDR1 is MNHNS and CDR2 SASEGT. Written as DNA, the CDR3 is TGTGCCAGCAGTGAAACCCTGGGGGGATCGAATGAAAAACTGTTTTTT. Translating it yields CASSETLGGSNEKLFF.

V is TRBV7-3 and J is TRBJ2-1; 8 nucleotides agree with TRBD2. In germline, CDR1 is SGHTA, CDR2 FQGTGA. The CDR3 sequence is 14 residues long. After removal of 7 bases from V and 0 bases from J, the junction contained 2 bases not matched to a gene. The CDR3, as DNA: TGTGCCAGCACTACTAGCGGCTCCTACAATGAGCAGTTCTTC. This gives the protein CASTTSGSYNEQFF.

The V gene is TRBV5-1, the J gene TRBJ2-3; 12 bases align to TRBD2. Germline-derived CDR1 and CDR2 are SGHRS and YFSETQ. V gave up 4 bases and J gave up 4 bases; unmatched junction bases: 4. This CDR3 is built from 15 residues. The CDR3 spells CASSTGLAGSDTQYF. The CDR3 nucleotides read TGCGCCAGCAGCACCGGACTAGCGGGATCAGATACGCAGTATTTT.

The chain employs TRBV7-9 and TRBJ1-2; possible D gene TRBD1, 5 bases. Germline loops: CDR1 SEHNR, CDR2 FQNEAQ (reference sequence). V was pared by 0 bases and J by 6 bases, with 11 bases between. The CDR3 covers 14 residues. The CDR3 here is CASSLAAGYDGYTF. The CDR3 coding sequence is TGTGCCAGCAGCTTAGCGGCAGGGTATGATGGCTACACCTTC. Together with reference TRBV7-9 and TRBJ1-2, the CDR3 gives the full variable domain: DTGVSQNPRHKITKRGQNVTFRCDPISEHNRLYWYRQTLGQGPEFLTYFQNEAQLEKSRLLSDRFSAERPKGSFSTLEIQRTEQGDSAMYLCASSLAAGYDGYTFGSGTRLTVV.

This chain uses TRBV9 with TRBJ2-7; the D gene is possibly TRBD1 (6 bases). The length of the CDR3 is 15 residues. Germline V gene sequence: CDR1 SGDLS, CDR2 YYNGEE. V was cut by 0 bases and J by 5 bases, with 15 bases left in between. The CDR3 loop is CASSVGGQGHHEQYF. The CDR3 DNA sequence: TGTGCCAGCAGCGTAGGTGGGCAGGGGCATCACGAGCAGTACTTC.

J is TRBJ2-5 and V is TRBV6-1; 9 bases are a match to TRBD1. The DNA end is more similar to TRBJ2-7, so the J call may be wrong. This CDR3 spans 14 amino acids. Germline lookup yields CDR1 MNHNS and CDR2 SASEGT. The DNA for the CDR3 is TGTGCCAGCACGGCGGACAGGGGCCCCTACGAGCAGTACTTC. It specifies CASTADRGPYEQYF.

The V call is TRBV12-1, the J call TRBJ2-7; the tabulated D call, TRBD1, remains unverified against the DNA. TRBV12-1 is given as a pseudogene. The CDR3 consists of 18 residues. The CDR3 spells CASSPLGNPGTGTYEQYF. The CDR3 DNA follows: TGTGCCAGCAGCCCTCTAGGAAATCCCGGGACAGGGACCTACGAGCAGTACTTC.